The 8 T cell receptor beta chains below were found in one sample sequenced in a study of T cell responses to AZD1222 COVID-19 vaccine. Repertoires were generated with immunoSEQ multiplex PCR, while TCRdb's copy carries only in-frame clones and drops some. Among around 73,000 clones listed, nearly 90% were seen once. This specimen consisted of peripheral blood, obtained 28 days after the second AZD1222 dose. These receptor sequences come from an adult who received the AZD1222 COVID-19 vaccine.

The chain uses TRBV10-3 and TRBJ2-3; 8 bases match TRBD1. Germline-derived CDR1 and CDR2 are ENHRY and SYGVKD. This CDR3 comprises 13 residues. The V segment lost 6 bases and the J segment 2 bases; nucleotides outside the gene matches: 1. The CDR3 region has the DNA TGTGCCATCAGGACAGGGGACACAGATACGCAGTATTTT. Translating it yields CAIRTGDTDTQYF.

The rearrangement joins TRBV29-1 to TRBJ1-1, with a possible D match to TRBD1 (6 bases). V gave up 4 bases and J gave up 2 bases, with 11 bases separating them. There are 13 residues in the CDR3. In germline, CDR1 is SQVTM, CDR2 ANQGSEA. The chain's CDR3 is CSVAVGANTEAFF. DNA of the CDR3: TGCAGCGTTGCGGTGGGGGCAAACACTGAAGCTTTCTTT.

The rearrangement joins TRBV3-1 (or the pseudogene TRBV3-2) to TRBJ1-2, with 7 bases fitting TRBD1. Germline CDR1 LGHDT, CDR2 YNNKEL (reference sequence). With 0 bases clipped from V and 4 bases from J, the junction kept 5 bases outside the gene matches. The CDR3 has 15 residues. This chain's CDR3 is CASSQDHAGGYGYTF. The DNA of the CDR3 is TGTGCCAGCAGCCAAGATCATGCAGGGGGCTATGGCTACACCTTC.

The chain joins TRBV2 to TRBJ2-7; 9 nucleotides agree with TRBD1. CDR3 length: 14 amino acids. V trimming: 6 bases; J trimming: 3 bases; junction bases outside the gene matches: 6. The germline gives CDR1 SNHLY, CDR2 FYNNEI. In DNA, the CDR3 is TGTGCCAGCAGCGCGGGACAGGGAATCTACGAGCAGTACGTC. Its translation is CASSAGQGIYEQYV.

The chain is built from TRBV28 and TRBJ1-6, with D perhaps TRBD1 (6 bases). Per germline, CDR1 MDHEN and CDR2 SYDVKM. The CDR3 runs 14 residues. V lost 3 bases to trimming and J lost 6 bases, with 9 bases between them. The CDR3 protein is CASSFRGANSPLHF. The DNA for the CDR3 is TGTGCCAGCAGTTTTCGGGGGGCTAATTCACCCCTCCACTTT.

The CDR3 is CASTPRGEFEQYF. CDR3 sequence (DNA): TGTGCCAGCACCCCGCGGGGGGAGTTCGAGCAGTACTTC. The genes are TRBV12-3 or TRBV12-4 and TRBJ2-7, with 8 bases aligning to TRBD2. The CDR3 consists of 13 residues. Trimming took 7 bases from V and 6 from J; bases not matched to a gene: 8.

The V gene is TRBV5-1, the J gene TRBJ2-1, with 12 bases matching TRBD2. CDR1 and CDR2 (germline): SGHRS, YFSETQ. The J segment lost 4 bases and the V segment lost 0 bases, leaving 5 bases of the junction unmatched. CDR3 length: 17 residues. CDR3 residues: CASSLVSSGRVYNEQFF. The CDR3 nucleotides are TGCGCCAGCAGCTTGGTTTCTAGCGGGAGGGTGTACAATGAGCAGTTCTTC.

This chain connects TRBV5-1 to TRBJ1-1; D is possibly TRBD1 (6 bases). Germline values: CDR1 SGHRS, CDR2 YFSETQ. The CDR3 spans 13 residues. V was shortened by 2 bases and J by 4 bases, with 9 bases between the two germline ends. CDR3 coding DNA: TGCGCCAGCAGCTTTAGGGGGACCACTGAAGCTTTCTTT. This codes for CASSFRGTTEAFF.